This TCR beta chain originates from a study of T cells after yellow fever vaccination. This clonotype was observed many times. Study-wide results and caveats: Reappearing after the booster were most of the clones from primary vaccination (less than 97% CD4, 75% to 90% CD8).

TCRdb re-called the 5' RACE reads through MiXCR, storing one row per CDR3 protein. The table has about 12,000 distinct CDR3 sequences, about 6% seen once. This CDR3 contains 14 residues. V was clipped by 7 bases and J by 1 base, with 11 bases between them. In germline, CDR1 is SNHLY, CDR2 FYNNEI. The receptor comes from a man aged 25-40 years who received the YFV17D yellow fever vaccine. The chain has TRBV2 and TRBJ1-5; D remains ambiguous. Sequenced material: PBMCs, either bulk or a sorted T-cell subset (CD4+, CD8+, memory, or dextramer-sorted; not recorded which), taken on the day of the yellow fever booster vaccination. CDR3 nucleotides: TGTGCCAGCAAGGATGGTACGAGCAATCAGCCCCAGCATTTT. It yields the protein CASKDGTSNQPQHF.